The 25 T cell receptor beta chains given below trace back to one sample, sequenced in a study of blood T cell repertoires in COVID-19. This table comes from immunoSEQ multiplex PCR, and its TCRdb copy is limited to in-frame clones, with some not included. The sample holds 250,000 or so clones, about 90% seen once. Sequencing input: PBMCs or T cells enriched from blood (not recorded which). These receptors came from a human donor in a cohort exposed to, infected with or recovered from COVID-19 (not recorded which). The donor label of this sample is uncertain.

J is TRBJ2-5 and V is TRBV27; a weak D match, TRBD1 (5 bases). Germline V CDR1 and CDR2: MNHEY, SMNVEV (reference sequence). The CDR3 is 12 residues long. V was pared by 7 bases and J by 7 bases, with 13 bases between. CDR3 in amino acids: CASTGRVGTQYF. The DNA for the CDR3 is TGTGCCAGCACCGGCAGGGTAGGGACCCAGTACTTC.

CDR3 DNA: TGTGCCACCAGCAGAGATTCGGGAATAAGTAATGAAAAACTGTTTTTT. It encodes CATSRDSGISNEKLFF. The chain employs TRBV15 and TRBJ1-4; D gene uncertain. Deletions cut 0 bases from V and 4 bases from J, with 12 bases between. CDR1 and CDR2 from the germline V gene are LNHNV and YYDKDF (reference sequence). This CDR3 comprises 16 residues.

V usage is TRBV5-4 and J usage is TRBJ1-4; 9 bases fit TRBD1. Germline V gene sequence: CDR1 SGHNT, CDR2 YYREEE (reference sequence). Unmatched junction bases numbered 8, after V lost 5 bases and J lost 6 bases. The length of the CDR3 is 15 residues. In DNA, the CDR3 is TGTGCCAGCAGTGTGATGGACAGGGGTGATGAAAAACTGTTTTTT. It codes for CASSVMDRGDEKLFF.

The rearrangement joins TRBV18 to TRBJ1-3; no clear D. Trimming removed 3 bases at V and 1 base at J, with 10 bases between. The CDR3 runs to 15 residues. CDR1 is KGHSH and CDR2 is LQKENI in the germline V gene. CDR3 nucleotides: TGTGCCAGCTCACCTGTCAGAAGATCTGGAAACACCATATATTTT. Amino acid sequence: CASSPVRRSGNTIYF.

The chain has TRBV28 and TRBJ1-4; no definite D call. The V and J ends lost 3 bases and 7 bases respectively, with 12 bases between them. This CDR3 contains 14 residues. CDR1 MDHEN and CDR2 SYDVKM come from the germline V gene. CDR3 sequence: CASSFNWESEKLFF. Written as DNA, the CDR3 is TGTGCCAGCAGTTTTAACTGGGAGAGTGAAAAACTGTTTTTT.

The sample holds one count of this clone. This rearrangement joins TRBV15 to TRBJ1-5; D call uncertain. The germline V and J ends were trimmed by 0 bases and 0 bases, with 12 bases remaining between them. The CDR3 is 17 amino acids. CDR1 is LNHNV and CDR2 is YYDKDF in the germline V gene (reference sequence). DNA for the CDR3: TGTGCCACCAGCAGAGAATTGGCGGATTATAGCAATCAGCCCCAGCATTTT. This codes for CATSRELADYSNQPQHF.

The genes are TRBV19 and TRBJ1-2; 10 bases are a match to TRBD1. Per the germline V gene, CDR1 is LNHDA and CDR2 is SQIVND (reference sequence). The CDR3 contains 14 residues. Trimming at V came to 5 bases and at J to 3 bases, leaving 3 bases not matched to a gene. For the CDR3, the DNA is TGTGCCAGTAGTCCCGGACAGGGGGACTATGGCTACACCTTC. It encodes CASSPGQGDYGYTF. Full variable domain (missing parts from reference TRBV19 and TRBJ1-2): DGGITQSPKYLFRKEGQNVTLSCEQNLNHDAMYWYRQDPGQGLRLIYYSQIVNDFQKGDIAEGYSVSREKKESFPLTVTSAQKNPTAFYLCASSPGQGDYGYTFGSGTRLTVV.

The rearrangement uses TRBV5-1 and TRBJ2-7, with D possibly matching TRBD1 (7 bases). There are 14 residues in the CDR3. Germline CDR1 and CDR2: SGHRS and YFSETQ. Deletions cut 0 bases from V and 5 bases from J, with 12 bases between. For the CDR3, the DNA is TGCGCCAGCAGCTTGGGACAGGGAGGCAACGAGCAGTACTTC. Translating it yields CASSLGQGGNEQYF.

This chain uses TRBV5-1 with TRBJ2-5; 9 bases line up with TRBD2. After removal of 2 bases from V and 5 bases from J, the junction contained 7 bases not matched to a gene. Germline CDR1 SGHRS, CDR2 YFSETQ. The CDR3 runs to 15 residues. CDR3 DNA sequence: TGCGCCAGCAGCTTAGGGGGCGGGGGGGCCGAGACCCAGTACTTC. Translation: CASSLGGGGAETQYF. Combining the CDR3 with reference TRBV5-1 and TRBJ2-5 gives the whole variable domain KAGVTQTPRYLIKTRGQQVTLSCSPISGHRSVSWYQQTPGQGLQFLFEYFSETQRNKGNFPGRFSGRQFSNSRSEMNVSTLELGDSALYLCASSLGGGGAETQYFGPGTRLLVL.

The rearrangement joins TRBV30 to TRBJ1-5; TRBD1 might be the D (5 bases). The CDR3 contains 14 residues. Trimming shortened V by 3 bases and J by 2 bases, and 11 bases separated the two germline ends. Germline V gives CDR1 GTSNPN, CDR2 SVGIG (reference sequence). This chain's CDR3 is CAWRHGAGNQPQHF. The CDR3 DNA follows: TGTGCCTGGAGACATGGGGCAGGCAATCAGCCCCAGCATTTT.

The V gene is TRBV3-1 (or the pseudogene TRBV3-2), the J gene TRBJ1-2; no clear D gene. V was shortened by 4 bases and J by 4 bases, with 16 bases between the two germline ends. Germline lookup yields CDR1 LGHDT and CDR2 YNNKEL (reference sequence). The CDR3 runs to 15 residues. The CDR3 is CASSPIPGVAYGYTF. CDR3 DNA: TGTGCCAGCAGCCCGATACCGGGTGTTGCCTATGGCTACACCTTC.

V usage is TRBV19 and J usage is TRBJ1-2, with a weak D call TRBD1 (5 bases). The germline V gene encodes CDR1 LNHDA and CDR2 SQIVND (reference sequence). The CDR3 spans 13 residues. Trimming stripped 7 bases from V and 2 bases from J, with 11 bases between. The CDR3 DNA sequence: TGTGCCAGTACCCCAGACAGAAACTATGGCTACACCTTC. It is translated as CASTPDRNYGYTF.

This clone was counted only a few times. V gene TRBV7-9 combines with J gene TRBJ2-2; D gene unclear. CDR3 length equals 14 residues. V shed 4 bases and J shed 5 bases, with 11 bases lying between them. Per the germline V gene, CDR1 is SEHNR and CDR2 is FQNEAQ (reference sequence). In nucleotides, the CDR3 is TGTGCCAGCAGCTCTTTACTCGGGACCGGGGAGCTGTTTTTT. Encoded protein: CASSSLLGTGELFF.

This chain links TRBV7-8 with TRBJ2-7, with D possibly TRBD2 on 5 matching bases. CDR3 size: 15 residues. Germline V gene data show CDR1 as SGHVS and CDR2 as FQNEAQ. V was clipped by 5 bases and J by 0 bases, with 14 bases between them. This CDR3 reads CASSEGRGYSYEQYF. Written as DNA, the CDR3 is TGTGCCAGCAGCGAGGGTCGGGGATACTCCTACGAGCAGTACTTC.

This sequence joins TRBV3-1 (or the pseudogene TRBV3-2) and TRBJ1-4; D may be TRBD1 (5 bases). The germline CDR1 and CDR2 sequences are LGHDT and YNNKEL (reference sequence). This CDR3 has 14 residues. V was clipped by 6 bases and J by 5 bases, with 13 bases between them. CDR3 loop: CASRNQGPNEKLFF. The CDR3 coding sequence is TGTGCCAGCAGGAACCAGGGCCCGAATGAAAAACTGTTTTTT.

In this sample, this clone turned up once. The genes are TRBV4-1 and TRBJ1-3, with 7 positions matching TRBD1. The V gene end was trimmed by 1 base and the J gene end by 4 bases; junction bases not matched to a gene: 4. The germline CDR1 and CDR2 sequences are MGHRA and YSYEKL. This CDR3 spans 15 amino acids. The CDR3 is CASSQALRGGNTIYF. CDR3 sequence (DNA): TGCGCCAGCAGCCAAGCCCTCAGGGGGGGAAACACCATATATTTT.

This chain connects TRBV30 to TRBJ1-1, with a tentative D call TRBD1 (5 bases). This CDR3 spans 13 amino acids. Germline loops: CDR1 GTSNPN, CDR2 SVGIG (reference sequence). The ends were cut back, 4 bases at V and 5 bases at J, with 14 bases in the middle. The CDR3, as DNA: TGTGCCTGGACTAAGGGGCTAGTTACTGAAGCTTTCTTT. Encoded protein: CAWTKGLVTEAFF.

Here the CDR3 reads CASSQGLAGETQYF. As DNA, the CDR3 is TGCGCCAGCAGCCAAGGACTAGCGGGGGAGACCCAGTACTTC. The chain has TRBV4-3 and TRBJ2-5; 11 positions agree with TRBD2. Germline V gene data show CDR1 as LGHNA and CDR2 as YSLEER. V was pared by 1 base and J by 5 bases, with 0 bases of the junction left unmatched. This CDR3 comprises 14 residues.

This chain links TRBV27 with TRBJ2-1; 8 bases line up with TRBD1. Trimming took 6 bases from V and 4 from J; bases not matched to a gene: 2. The germline CDR1 and CDR2 sequences are MNHEY and SMNVEV (reference sequence). This CDR3 spans 13 amino acids. CDR3 region: CASRTGGYNEQFF. The CDR3, as DNA: TGTGCCAGCAGAACAGGGGGGTACAATGAGCAGTTCTTC.

The CDR3 spells CASSFLGAGAGNTIYF. As DNA, the CDR3 is TGTGCCAGCAGCTTTCTAGGCGCCGGTGCTGGAAACACCATATATTTT. The V gene is TRBV7-2, the J gene TRBJ1-3; D is ambiguous. V was trimmed by 3 bases and J by 2 bases, leaving 14 bases between them. In germline, CDR1 is SGHTA, CDR2 FQGNSA. The CDR3 length is 16 residues.

J is TRBJ2-3 and V is TRBV7-3; a weak D match, TRBD1 (5 bases). The V gene lost 6 bases and the J gene lost 7 bases, with 11 bases spanning the gap. This CDR3 is 12 amino acids long. Germline values: CDR1 SGHTA, CDR2 FQGTGA. CDR3 coding DNA: TGTGCCAGCAGTCTAGGGGTGAATACGCAGTATTTT. Residues: CASSLGVNTQYF. The complete variable domain, with remaining parts taken from reference TRBV7-3 and TRBJ2-3, reads GAGVSQTPSNKVTEKGKYVELRCDPISGHTALYWYRQSLGQGPEFLIYFQGTGAADDSGLPNDRFFAVRPEGSVSTLKIQRTERGDSAVYLCASSLGVNTQYFGPGTRLTVL.

A single count supports this clone. V gene TRBV30 combines with J gene TRBJ1-5, with a weak D call TRBD1 (6 bases). V lost 4 bases and J 4 bases, leaving 14 bases between the germline ends. CDR1 and CDR2 (germline): GTSNPN, SVGIG (reference sequence). CDR3 length equals 14 residues. CDR3 region: CAWTVKQGNQPQHF. The CDR3 region has the DNA TGTGCCTGGACGGTTAAGCAGGGGAATCAGCCCCAGCATTTT.

The chain uses TRBV30 and TRBJ1-5, with TRBD1 as a possible D gene (5 bases). The CDR3 is 15 residues long. With 0 bases removed from V and 0 bases from J, the gap between germline ends came to 9 bases. Germline loops: CDR1 GTSNPN, CDR2 SVGIG (reference sequence). The CDR3 DNA is TGTGCCTGGAGTGTGGGGCAGACTAGCAATCAGCCCCAGCATTTT. It specifies CAWSVGQTSNQPQHF.

The chain joins TRBV10-3 to TRBJ2-3; D is ambiguous. The V gene lost 5 bases and the J gene lost 6 bases, with 6 bases spanning the gap. The CDR3 spans 11 residues. CDR1 is ENHRY and CDR2 is SYGVKD in the germline V gene. The CDR3 nucleotides read TGTGCCATCAGTCTCGGGGATACGCAGTATTTT. Its translation: CAISLGDTQYF.

The chain carries TRBV2 and TRBJ2-2; D ambiguous. The CDR3 loop spans 14 amino acids. V was pared by 5 bases and J by 4 bases, with 11 bases between. The germline gives CDR1 SNHLY, CDR2 FYNNEI. CDR3 residues: CASSLGPPTGELFF. CDR3 bases: TGTGCCAGCAGTCTTGGCCCCCCCACCGGGGAGCTGTTTTTT. The entire variable domain, with the rest obtained from reference TRBV2 and TRBJ2-2, is as follows: EPEVTQTPSHQVTQMGQEVILRCVPISNHLYFYWYRQILGQKVEFLVSFYNNEISEKSEIFDDQFSVERPDGSNFTLKIRSTKLEDSAMYFCASSLGPPTGELFFGEGSRLTVL.